These T cell receptor beta chains were read from a single sample in a study of OX40 agonist ivuxolimab in advanced cancers. Assay: immunoSEQ multiplex PCR; the TCRdb copy retains only in-frame clones and omits some. The sample yields approximately 60,000 clones, 77% seen once. Sequencing used CD4+ or CD8+ T cells sorted from blood, obtained in a trial of the OX40 agonist ivuxolimab. The receptors shown here come from an adult with an advanced solid tumor such as melanoma, head and neck, liver or kidney cancer. The CDR3 runs from the conserved cysteine through the conserved F or W. A D gene is named only where the DNA matches it firmly. Rows give clone size only sometimes, using once, few, many, or a class for an expanded clone.

>TRBV28|TRBJ2-3|-|-
TGTGCCAGCACTAGCGTCACAGATACGCAGTATTTT
CASTSVTDTQYF
>TRBV5-1|TRBJ2-7|-|-
TGCGCCAGCAGCCGTCAGAGGGAGGCCTCCTACGAGCAGTACTTC
CASSRQREASYEQYF
>TRBV18|TRBJ2-1|-|once
TGTGCCAGCTGCCCTGGCGGGCCGAACAATGAGCAGTTCTTC
CASCPGGPNNEQFF
>TRBV2|TRBJ2-2|TRBD2|-
TGTGCCAGCATGGGGAGTAGACTAGCGGGTTACACCGGGGAGCTGTTTTTT
CASMGSRLAGYTGELFF
>TRBV4-1|TRBJ2-7|-|few
TGCGCCAGCAGCCAAGATGTCACTAGGGGCCTCTACGAGCAGTACTTC
CASSQDVTRGLYEQYF
>TRBV7-9|TRBJ2-7|-|-
TGTGCCAGCAGCTTAATGGGCAACTTTTACGAGCAGTACTTC
CASSLMGNFYEQYF
>TRBV7-2|TRBJ2-6|-|-
TGTGCCAGCACCCCTACAGGGAGGGCCTCTGGGGCCAACGTCCTGACTTTC
CASTPTGRASGANVLTF
>TRBV14|TRBJ2-4|-|-
TGTGCCAGCAGCCAAGAAAGTTTTGGGAACATTCAGTACTTC
CASSQESFGNIQYF
>TRBV6-5|TRBJ2-7|TRBD1|-
TGTGCCAGCAGTCCCCCGGGACAGGACGAGCAGTACTTC
CASSPPGQDEQYF
>TRBV11-3|TRBJ2-2|TRBD2|-
TGTGCCAGCAGCCCGGGGGGGTACACCGGGGAGCTGTTTTTT
CASSPGGYTGELFF
>TRBV4-1|TRBJ2-2|-|-
TGCGCCAGCAGCCAAGATCAGGTAGTGCCCTGTCGCTTTTTT
CASSQDQVVPCRFF
>TRBV19|TRBJ1-5|-|-
TGTGCCAGTAGTACACAGGTGTATAATCAGCCCCAGCATTTT
CASSTQVYNQPQHF
>TRBV9|TRBJ2-3|TRBD1|-
TGTGCCAGCAGCGCAGGACAGGGGGCCACAGATACGCAGTATTTT
CASSAGQGATDTQYF
>TRBV14|TRBJ2-3|TRBD2|-
TGTGCCAGCAGCCAAGACCGGGGGGGGCCCAGCACAGATACGCAGTATTTT
CASSQDRGGPSTDTQYF
>TRBV5-6|TRBJ1-5|TRBD1|-
TGTGCCAGCAGCTTGGGACAGGGGTTTTATCAGCCCCAGCATTTT
CASSLGQGFYQPQHF
>TRBV7-8|TRBJ2-5|TRBD1|-
TGTGCCAGCAGCGCTACGGGACAGGGCCTCGGGACCCAGTACTTC
CASSATGQGLGTQYF
>TRBV10-3|TRBJ2-1|TRBD2|-
TGTGCCATCAGTGAGTCCATCATAGCGGGAGGGCCAGCCAATGAGCAGTTCTTC
CAISESIIAGGPANEQFF
>TRBV7-2|TRBJ2-5|-|-
TGTGCCAGCAGCGGGTCGGGACTGCGCGGAGAGACCCAGTACTTC
CASSGSGLRGETQYF
>TRBV19|TRBJ2-5|TRBD2|-
TGTGCCAGTACCGACCGGGGGGGTTTCCAAGAGACCCAGTACTTC
CASTDRGGFQETQYF
>TRBV4-2|TRBJ2-3|TRBD2|-
TGTGCCAGCAGCCAAAGGCCCGCCCTAGCGGGATACACAGATACGCAGTATTTT
CASSQRPALAGYTDTQYF
>TRBV2|TRBJ1-5|-|-
TGTGCCAGCAGTGGGCCTGCTCGGGATCAGCCCCAGCATTTT
CASSGPARDQPQHF
>TRBV6-6|TRBJ1-4|-|-
TGTGCCAGCACCCTAGCATCGGGTAAAGAAAAACTGTTTTTT
CASTLASGKEKLFF
>TRBV9|TRBJ2-5|TRBD1|-
TGTGCCAGCAGCGTAGAGGGACAGGGTTCAGAGACCCAGTACTTC
CASSVEGQGSETQYF
>TRBV27|TRBJ2-3|-|once
TGTGCCAGCAGTTTAGAGGGGGTGGGAGATACGCAGTATTTT
CASSLEGVGDTQYF
>TRBV6-6|TRBJ2-7|TRBD1|-
TGTGCCAGCAGCTACGGGACAGCCTCCTACGAGCAGTACTTC
CASSYGTASYEQYF
>TRBV28|TRBJ1-4|-|once
TGTGCCAGCAGTTTAGCGGTTGGGGGGAATGAAAAACTGTTTTTT
CASSLAVGGNEKLFF
>TRBV30|TRBJ1-5|TRBD1|few
TGTGCCTGGAACCGACAGGGGATGGAGCCCCAGCATTTT
CAWNRQGMEPQHF
>TRBV11-2|TRBJ1-1|TRBD1|-
TGTGCCAGCAGCTTAGCGGGGACAGCTAATGAAGCTTTCTTT
CASSLAGTANEAFF
>TRBV29-1|TRBJ2-1|TRBD2|-
TGCAGCGTGGCTAGCGGGAGGGCCTTTTCCTACAATGAGCAGTTCTTC
CSVASGRAFSYNEQFF
>TRBV27|TRBJ1-3|-|-
TGTGCCAGCAGTTTATCGGGGCGAGGGTTCGGAACAGAAGAATATTTT
CASSLSGRGFGTEEYF
>TRBV6-5|TRBJ1-2|TRBD1|once
TGTGCCAGCAGGAGCGTACAGGGGAACTATGGCTACACCTTC
CASRSVQGNYGYTF
>TRBV7-3|TRBJ1-3|-|-
TGTGCCAGCAGTTTCCAAGGAGGCACTGGAAACACCATATATTTT
CASSFQGGTGNTIYF
>TRBV7-3|TRBJ2-1|TRBD2|few
TGTGCCAGCAGCCACCGGACTAGCGGTAGGGATGAGCAGTTCTTC
CASSHRTSGRDEQFF
>TRBV27|TRBJ2-5|-|-
TGTGCCAGCAGTTTTGCTAGCGTTCAAGAGACCCAGTACTTC
CASSFASVQETQYF
>TRBV21-1|TRBJ2-2|-|-
TGTGCCAGCAGCACGGGCCGAAATAACACCGGGGAGCTGTTTTTT
CASSTGRNNTGELFF
>TRBV6-1|TRBJ1-2|-|-
TGTGCCAGCAGTGAAAACCAGGGATGGTACACCTTC
CASSENQGWYTF
>TRBV19|TRBJ2-3|-|once
TGTGCCAGTAGTATAGGCGGCAGAATGACAGATACGCAGTATTTT
CASSIGGRMTDTQYF
>TRBV6-6|TRBJ2-7|-|-
TGTGCCAGCAGTTACGGAGTGTCGTTTGAGCAGTACTTC
CASSYGVSFEQYF
>TRBV27|TRBJ1-3|TRBD1|-
TGTGCCAGCAGTCCTAGGACAGGGAGCCCCTCTGGAAACACCATATATTTT
CASSPRTGSPSGNTIYF
>TRBV28|TRBJ2-4|TRBD2|-
TGTGCCAGCAGATCTCATAGCGGGAGAGCCAAAAACATTCAGTACTTC
CASRSHSGRAKNIQYF
>TRBV18|TRBJ2-7|TRBD1|-
TGTGCCAGCTCACCTCTAACAGGGGCGACAGACGAGCAGTACTTC
CASSPLTGATDEQYF
>TRBV18|TRBJ2-2|TRBD1|-
TGTGCCAGCTCACGTAGGACAGGGGACACCGGGGAGCTGTTTTTT
CASSRRTGDTGELFF
>TRBV28|TRBJ1-1|-|-
TGTGCCAGCAGTTTAGGGGTGGTGGGAATGAACACTGAAGCTTTCTTT
CASSLGVVGMNTEAFF
>TRBV5-6|TRBJ1-5|-|-
TGTGCCAGCAGTGGCAGGCAGGGAGGTGATCAGCCCCAGCATTTT
CASSGRQGGDQPQHF
>TRBV4-3|TRBJ2-1|TRBD2|-
TGCGCCAGCAGCCAAGATCTGGCGGGCGGGGGGGGTGATGAGCAGTTCTTC
CASSQDLAGGGGDEQFF
>TRBV6-1|TRBJ1-2|-|-
TGTGCCAGCAGTGAAGCGCTTGGATACGCTAACTATGGCTACACCTTC
CASSEALGYANYGYTF
>TRBV9|TRBJ2-1|TRBD2|-
TGTGCCAGCAGCGTATCAGCGGGAGGGAGCTCCTACAATGAGCAGTTCTTC
CASSVSAGGSSYNEQFF
>TRBV11-2|TRBJ2-1|TRBD2|-
TGTGCCAGCAGCTTAACTCGGGGGGGGAACAATGAGCAGTTCTTC
CASSLTRGGNNEQFF
>TRBV15|TRBJ1-6|-|-
TGTGCCACCAGCAGAGATCCGGTGGGGGGTAATTCACCCCTCCACTTT
CATSRDPVGGNSPLHF